A selection of T cell receptor beta chains follows, all from one sample in a study of cytomegalovirus exposure and HLA in healthy donors. TCRdb's table, derived via immunoSEQ multiplex PCR, lists solely in-frame clones and lacks some. Seen here are about 120,000 clones, around a tenth observed once, and the top ten hold 2.5% to 3.5%. The material sequenced was PBMCs. The source is a man aged 30 to 39 in good health and CMV-seronegative. CDR3s include the opening cysteine and the closing phenylalanine or tryptophan. The D gene is left open where the match is weak. Rows may omit the clone size; those that give it use once, few, many or a size class.

D,length,J,size,V,DNA,CDR3
TRBD1,15,TRBJ2-2,many,TRBV4-3,TGCGCCAGCAGCCAACGGACAGGGGACACCGGGGAGCTGTTTTTT,CASSQRTGDTGELFF
TRBD1,13,TRBJ1-1,NA,TRBV27,TGTGCCAGCAGTTATGGACAGGGGGCTGAAGCTTTCTTT,CASSYGQGAEAFF
NA,14,TRBJ1-6,few,TRBV30,TGTGCCTGGAGTTTTCGGTCTGAGAATTCACCCCTCCACTTT,CAWSFRSENSPLHF
NA,14,TRBJ2-7,NA,TRBV25-1,TGTGCCAGCAGTCCTTGGCGGAGTCAAGTCGAGCAGTACTTC,CASSPWRSQVEQYF
NA,16,TRBJ1-5,NA,TRBV6-1,TGTGCCAGCAGTGAAGCAGGGGCAAGAAGCAATCAGCCCCAGCATTTT,CASSEAGARSNQPQHF
TRBD1,17,TRBJ2-7,few,TRBV11-3,TGTGCCAGCAGCTCTCTAGATTTGACAGGGGACTCCTACGAGCAGTACTTC,CASSSLDLTGDSYEQYF
TRBD1,16,TRBJ2-2,few,TRBV4-3,TGCGCCAGCAGCCAAGATTGGACAGGGGATGCCGGGGAGCTGTTTTTT,CASSQDWTGDAGELFF
TRBD1,16,TRBJ1-2,NA,TRBV4-1,TGCGCCAGCAGCCAAGACCTGGGACAGGGTCACTATGGCTACACCTTC,CASSQDLGQGHYGYTF
NA,14,TRBJ1-1,NA,TRBV7-9,TGTGCCAGCAGCTTAGGTGAGCAGAACACTGAAGCTTTCTTT,CASSLGEQNTEAFF
TRBD2,17,TRBJ2-3,few,TRBV2,TGTGCCAGCCGTCCTAGACTAGCGGGAAAGAGCACAGATACGCAGTATTTT,CASRPRLAGKSTDTQYF
NA,13,TRBJ2-5,NA,TRBV2,TGTGCCAGCAGTGTCGGGGGTCAGGAGACCCAGTACTTC,CASSVGGQETQYF
TRBD1,18,TRBJ2-7,few,TRBV28,TGTGCCAGCAGTAAACCGTCCTCGTGGGGACAGTCCCTTGTCGAGCAGTACTTC,CASSKPSSWGQSLVEQYF
NA,13,TRBJ1-6,few,TRBV6-1,TGTGCCAGCAGGACTGATAATAATTCACCCCTCCACTTT,CASRTDNNSPLHF
TRBD2,17,TRBJ2-3,NA,TRBV7-6,TGTGCCAGCAGCTTAGTCGTTCTAGCGGGAGGAACAGATACGCAGTATTTT,CASSLVVLAGGTDTQYF
TRBD2,21,TRBJ2-7,few,TRBV6-4,TGTGCCAGCAGTGACTCCCCCCCAGGACTAGCGGGAGAGGGTGACATCTACGAGCAGTACTTC,CASSDSPPGLAGEGDIYEQYF
TRBD2,15,TRBJ2-1,NA,TRBV30,TGTGCCTGCAGCGAGGTAGCGGGAGCTTACAATGAGCAGTTCTTC,CACSEVAGAYNEQFF
TRBD1,14,TRBJ2-1,few,TRBV7-3,TGTGCCAGCAGCTTACGAGGGGGCGGGAATGAGCAGTTCTTC,CASSLRGGGNEQFF
NA,16,TRBJ1-4,few,TRBV2,TGTGCCAGCAGTGAAATCTCTGGGGGCACAAATGAAAAACTGTTTTTT,CASSEISGGTNEKLFF
TRBD2,15,TRBJ2-5,few,TRBV2,TGTGCCAGCACCGCACTAGCGGGGGGGCAAGAGACCCAGTACTTC,CASTALAGGQETQYF
TRBD1,16,TRBJ1-3,NA,TRBV7-9,TGTGCCAGCAGCAAGGGACAGTGGAGCTCTGGAAACACCATATATTTT,CASSKGQWSSGNTIYF
NA,15,TRBJ1-5,NA,TRBV4-1,TGCGCCAGCAGCCAAGATCCCAGGGGTTATCAGCCCCAGCATTTT,CASSQDPRGYQPQHF
TRBD2,17,TRBJ2-3,few,TRBV4-3,TGCGCCAGCAGCCAAGGGGGGGCTAGCGGGCTGGGGGATACGCAGTATTTT,CASSQGGASGLGDTQYF
TRBD1,15,TRBJ1-5,few,TRBV29-1,TGCAGCGTTACCCTGGGGACAGGGAACAATCAGCCCCAGCATTTT,CSVTLGTGNNQPQHF
TRBD1,15,TRBJ1-3,NA,TRBV7-2,TGTGCCAGCAGCCTGGACAGGGGGTGGGGAAACACCATATATTTT,CASSLDRGWGNTIYF
NA,15,TRBJ2-1,few,TRBV7-2,TGTGCCAGCAGCTTAAATCGGGAGTCCTACAATGAGCAGTTCTTC,CASSLNRESYNEQFF
NA,13,TRBJ1-2,NA,TRBV6-6,TGTGCCAGCACCAGCACAGGGAACTATGGCTACACCTTC,CASTSTGNYGYTF
TRBD1,16,TRBJ1-3,NA,TRBV4-2,TGTGCCAGCAGCCAAGATCCAGGGGGCTATGGAAACACCATATATTTT,CASSQDPGGYGNTIYF
NA,14,TRBJ1-1,NA,TRBV28,TGTGCCAGCAGTTTATTGGGGGGTTTCGCTGAAGCTTTCTTT,CASSLLGGFAEAFF
TRBD1,18,TRBJ1-1,few,TRBV2,TGTGCCAGCAGCGGAATAAACAGGGGGCGATGGTCAGACACTGAAGCTTTCTTT,CASSGINRGRWSDTEAFF
TRBD1,18,TRBJ2-1,few,TRBV5-5,TGTGCCAGCAGCTTGGGCCCGGAGGACAGGAAGTCCTACAATGAGCAGTTCTTC,CASSLGPEDRKSYNEQFF
NA,17,TRBJ1-3,few,TRBV5-6,TGTGCCAGCAGCGAAAGGCTTGGACTAAGCTCTGGAAACACCATATATTTT,CASSERLGLSSGNTIYF
NA,14,TRBJ2-7,NA,TRBV7-2,TGTGCCAGCAGCTTAGTCGGGGTAACGTACGAGCAGTACTTC,CASSLVGVTYEQYF
NA,14,TRBJ1-4,few,TRBV29-1,TGCAGCGTTGAGCTCGTGACAGGCCGAGAAAAACTGTTTTTT,CSVELVTGREKLFF
NA,13,TRBJ1-2,NA,TRBV5-1,TGCGCCAGCAGCCCCACAGGGCCCTATGGCTACACCTTC,CASSPTGPYGYTF
NA,16,TRBJ2-7,few,TRBV27,TGTGCCAGCACCCAATCCCCGAGGGCGCGAATTGACGAGCAGTACTTC,CASTQSPRARIDEQYF
NA,17,TRBJ2-7,few,TRBV6-1,TGTGCCAGCAGTGGCCCGAGTGCTGAGAGTAGTACCCACGAGCAGTACTTC,CASSGPSAESSTHEQYF
NA,13,TRBJ1-1,NA,TRBV9,TGTGCCGGCAGCGTAGGACTAAACACTGAAGCTTTCTTT,CAGSVGLNTEAFF
TRBD1,13,TRBJ2-3,few,TRBV27,TGTGCCAGCAGCGGACAGGGATCAGATACGCAGTATTTT,CASSGQGSDTQYF
NA,13,TRBJ2-1,NA,TRBV7-9,TGTGCCAGCAGCTTAGGGAGAGTGAATGAGCAGTTCTTC,CASSLGRVNEQFF
NA,13,TRBJ1-1,NA,TRBV7-2,TGTGCCAGCAGCTTTCGTATGAACACTGAAGCTTTCTTT,CASSFRMNTEAFF